This T cell receptor (beta chain) was observed in a study of cytomegalovirus exposure and HLA in healthy donors. Study information: Out of roughly 170 million T cells, an earlier analysis found 117 million unique TCR beta sequences in total.

V was pared by 4 bases and J by 3 bases, with 15 bases between. There are 15 residues in the CDR3. Germline assignment: CDR1 SNHLY and CDR2 FYNNEI. PCR involved 60 Vbeta and 13 Jbeta primers. Generated by immunoSEQ multiplex PCR, the TCRdb table keeps only in-frame clones and is missing some. The table records over 150,000 clones, approximately 73% of them present only once. The sequence was collected from a man aged 50-59 years in good health and CMV-seronegative. The sample was PBMCs. The J gene is TRBJ1-1, the V gene TRBV2; no clear D. This chain's CDR3 is CASSVVAGTYTEAFF. The CDR3 nucleotides are TGTGCCAGCAGTGTTGTCGCGGGTACTTACACTGAAGCTTTCTTT.